This is a list of T cell receptor beta chains from one sample in a study of T-cell reconstitution after alpha-beta-depleted transplantation in children. TCRdb reanalysed the PCR reads using MiXCR and keeps one entry per CDR3 protein. The table lists about 510,000 distinct CDR3 sequences, 11% of them singletons. The source was PBMCs, mostly from graft donor cells, collected 180 days after TCRalphabeta/CD19-depleted stem cell transplant. These receptor sequences come from a female patient between 2 and 15 years old who had a stem cell transplant for aplastic anemia, so the T cells may come from the graft donor. CDR3s include the opening cysteine and the closing phenylalanine or tryptophan. D genes are given only for firm matches. Size is omitted from some rows. Given values are once, few, many or a class for expanded clones.

clone size | J gene | V gene | D gene | CDR3 DNA | CDR3 protein
many | TRBJ1-5 | TRBV15 | NA | TGTGCCACCAGCAGACCCGGTAAGGGTCAGCCCCAGCATTTT | CATSRPGKGQPQHF
many | TRBJ1-5 | TRBV7-2 | NA | TGTGCCAGCAGCTTAGATGGGAGTAGCAATCAGCCCCAGCATTTT | CASSLDGSSNQPQHF
few | TRBJ1-2 | TRBV29-1 | NA | TGCAGCGTTGAAGGGGGTCACGGCTACACCTTC | CSVEGGHGYTF
NA | TRBJ2-5 | TRBV12-3/TRBV12-4 | NA | TGTGCCAGCAGTTCGACACCTAGACGGGGAGAGACCCAGTACTTC | CASSSTPRRGETQYF
few | TRBJ1-2 | TRBV10-3 | NA | TGTGCCATCAGTGAGTCTGCAGGGTCCTATGGCTACACCTTC | CAISESAGSYGYTF
few | TRBJ2-2 | TRBV20-1 | NA | TGCAGTGCGCAGCCGAACACCGGGGAGCTGTTTTTT | CSAQPNTGELFF
many | TRBJ2-1 | TRBV19 | TRBD2 | TGTGCCAGTAGTACGGGACTAGCGACGGCCTCCTACAATGAGCAGTTCTTC | CASSTGLATASYNEQFF
NA | TRBJ2-1 | TRBV15 | NA | TGTGCCACCAGCAGAGAGCGGGTGCACAATGAGCAGTTCTTC | CATSRERVHNEQFF
few | TRBJ2-1 | TRBV7-6 | TRBD2 | TGTGCCAGCAGCTTAAGGCCCGGACTAGCGGGACATCAGCGGAATGAGCAGTTCTTC | CASSLRPGLAGHQRNEQFF
many | TRBJ1-2 | TRBV9 | NA | TGTGCCAGCAGCTCCCCGGAAGGCAACTATGGCTACACCTTC | CASSSPEGNYGYTF
many | TRBJ2-3 | TRBV5-1 | NA | TGCGCCAGCAGGGGGGGTACGGCAGATACGCAGTATTTT | CASRGGTADTQYF
few | TRBJ1-1 | TRBV29-1 | TRBD1 | TGCAGCGTTGAAAGCCGGGACAGTGATCCCCCTTTGAACACTGAAGCTTTCTTT | CSVESRDSDPPLNTEAFF
NA | TRBJ2-7 | TRBV27 | NA | TGTGCCAGCAGTCCGTCTTACGCTAACTACGAGCAGTACTTC | CASSPSYANYEQYF
few | TRBJ2-1 | TRBV27 | TRBD2 | TGTGCCAGCAGTCTTAGGACTAGCGGGAGGGCCGTGTACAATGAGCAGTTCTTC | CASSLRTSGRAVYNEQFF
NA | TRBJ2-1 | TRBV10-1 | TRBD2 | TGCGCCAGCAGTGGTGGGAGCGGGATAGCGGACAATGAGCAGTTCTTC | CASSGGSGIADNEQFF
few | TRBJ2-1 | TRBV29-1 | NA | TGCAGCGCGAGGGGTCTAAGAGACTATCACAATGAGCAGTTCTTC | CSARGLRDYHNEQFF
NA | TRBJ1-1 | TRBV18 | NA | TGTGCCAGCTCACCACCGGGACTGATCACTGAAGCTTTCTTT | CASSPPGLITEAFF
few | TRBJ1-1 | TRBV6-4 | NA | TGTGCCACTCACGGGACGGGGGATGAGAACACTGAAGCTTTCTTT | CATHGTGDENTEAFF
few | TRBJ2-2 | TRBV7-8 | NA | TGTGCCAGCAGCTTAGCGGGGGGGCCCGTCTCCGGGGAGCTGTTTTTT | CASSLAGGPVSGELFF
many | TRBJ2-2 | TRBV18 | NA | TGTGCCAGCTCACCTACCGCCGGGGGAGGCACCGGGGAGCTGTTTTTT | CASSPTAGGGTGELFF
many | TRBJ2-7 | TRBV12-3/TRBV12-4 | TRBD2 | TGTGCCAGCAGTTTAGCCGCGGGAGGCTACGAGCAGTACTTC | CASSLAAGGYEQYF
few | TRBJ2-7 | TRBV5-1 | NA | TGCGCCAGCAGCTGGCAGACTGGGGGAGGCTACGAGCAGTACTTC | CASSWQTGGGYEQYF
NA | TRBJ2-3 | TRBV7-7 | NA | TGTGCCAGCAGCTTGGGGGCCAGGGGCACAGATACGCAGTATTTT | CASSLGARGTDTQYF
few | TRBJ2-5 | TRBV7-2 | NA | TGTGCCAGCAGCCCCGCACGGGCCCAAGAGACCCAGTACTTC | CASSPARAQETQYF
many | TRBJ2-5 | TRBV10-3 | NA | TGTGCCATCAGTGAGCTGGGGTCGGTCCAAGAGACCCAGTACTTC | CAISELGSVQETQYF
NA | TRBJ1-2 | TRBV19 | NA | TGTGCCAGTAGTAATCGACAGGCATCCGGCTACACCTTC | CASSNRQASGYTF
few | TRBJ2-1 | TRBV3-1 | NA | TGTGCCAGCAGTGGGGGGCAGAGCTCCTACAATGAGCAGTTCTTC | CASSGGQSSYNEQFF
few | TRBJ1-1 | TRBV29-1 | TRBD1 | TGCAGCGTTGGAACAGGGGGCAGCTCTGAAGCTTTCTTT | CSVGTGGSSEAFF
NA | TRBJ2-5 | TRBV27 | TRBD1 | TGTGCCAGCAGTTTCCACGGGACAGCGTACCAAGAGACCCAGTACTTC | CASSFHGTAYQETQYF
few | TRBJ2-7 | TRBV20-1 | NA | TGCAGTGCTAGAGATCTAGCAGCCGGATCGGTGCCCCGAAGGAGCTCCTACGAGCAGTACTTC | CSARDLAAGSVPRRSSYEQYF
NA | TRBJ1-6 | TRBV27 | NA | TGTGCCAGCAGACTTGTGGACGCGAGCAATTCACCCCTCCACTTT | CASRLVDASNSPLHF
many | TRBJ2-5 | TRBV9 | NA | TGTGCCAGCAGCGTAGGGTCGCAGCGGCAAGAGACCCAGTACTTC | CASSVGSQRQETQYF
few | TRBJ1-3 | TRBV15 | NA | TGTGCCACACAAAGTACTGGAAACACCATATATTTT | CATQSTGNTIYF
few | TRBJ2-3 | TRBV20-1 | TRBD2 | TGCAGTGCTAGCATACCGGGACTAGCGGTCGATCCCGATACGCAGTATTTT | CSASIPGLAVDPDTQYF
few | TRBJ2-5 | TRBV20-1 | NA | TGCAGTGCCAGGACTGACAAAGAGACCCAGTACTTC | CSARTDKETQYF
NA | TRBJ1-3 | TRBV25-1 | NA | TGTGCCAGCAGTGAGCGAACAGCTGGAAACACCATATATTTT | CASSERTAGNTIYF
NA | TRBJ2-1 | TRBV18 | NA | TGTGCCAGCTCAACCTATCACAGGGAGGAAAGGTCCTACAATGAGCAGTTCTTC | CASSTYHREERSYNEQFF
few | TRBJ2-3 | TRBV29-1 | TRBD1 | TGCAGCGCCCATTCCCCCGGGACAGGGGTCCTCACAGATACGCAGTATTTT | CSAHSPGTGVLTDTQYF
NA | TRBJ1-2 | TRBV6-2/TRBV6-3 | NA | TGTGCCAGCGGGTCGGTCGGCTACACCTTC | CASGSVGYTF
NA | TRBJ1-5 | TRBV19 | NA | TGTGCCAGTACCTCCGACACCCCCAATCAGCCCCAGCATTTT | CASTSDTPNQPQHF
NA | TRBJ2-1 | TRBV14 | TRBD2 | TGTGCCAGCAGCCAACTAGCGGGCCTACAAAATGAGCAGTTCTTC | CASSQLAGLQNEQFF
NA | TRBJ2-7 | TRBV4-3 | TRBD2 | TGCGCCAGCAGCCAGTCCCGACTAGCGGCCTCCTACGAGCAGTACTTC | CASSQSRLAASYEQYF
NA | TRBJ2-5 | TRBV28 | TRBD2 | TGTGCCAGCAGAGTTCCCGGACTAGCGGGAGTGGAGACCCAGTACTTC | CASRVPGLAGVETQYF